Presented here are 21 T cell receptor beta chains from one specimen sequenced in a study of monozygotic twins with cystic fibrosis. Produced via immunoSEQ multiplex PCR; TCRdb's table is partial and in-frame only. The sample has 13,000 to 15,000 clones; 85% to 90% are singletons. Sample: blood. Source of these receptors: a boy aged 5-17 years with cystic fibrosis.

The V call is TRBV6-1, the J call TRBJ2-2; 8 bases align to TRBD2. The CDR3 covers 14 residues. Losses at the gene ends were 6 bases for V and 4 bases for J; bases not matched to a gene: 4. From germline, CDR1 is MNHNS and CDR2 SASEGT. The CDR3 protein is CASRDGGVTGELFF. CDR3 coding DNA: TGTGCCAGCAGAGACGGGGGGGTCACCGGGGAGCTGTTTTTT.

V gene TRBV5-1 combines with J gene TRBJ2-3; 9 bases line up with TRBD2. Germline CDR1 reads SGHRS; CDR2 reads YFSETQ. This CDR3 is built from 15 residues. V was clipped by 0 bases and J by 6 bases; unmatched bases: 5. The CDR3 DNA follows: TGCGCCAGCAGCTTGGTGCGGGGGGGCTTGGATACGCAGTATTTT. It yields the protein CASSLVRGGLDTQYF.

The CDR3 coding sequence is TGTGCCAGCAGCTCAGGACGGAACACCGGGGAGCTGTTTTTT. Translation gives CASSSGRNTGELFF. The chain joins TRBV6-5 to TRBJ2-2, with D unclear. CDR1 MNHEY and CDR2 SVGAGI come from the germline V gene. V was pared by 6 bases and J by 1 base, with 9 bases between. CDR3 length: 14 amino acids.

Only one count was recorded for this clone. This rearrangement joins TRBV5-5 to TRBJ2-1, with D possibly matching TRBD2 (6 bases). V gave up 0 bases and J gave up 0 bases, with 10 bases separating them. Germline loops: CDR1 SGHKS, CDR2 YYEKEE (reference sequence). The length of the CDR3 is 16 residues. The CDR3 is CASSLGETSSYNEQFF. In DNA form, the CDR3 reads TGTGCCAGCAGCTTGGGCGAGACTAGCTCCTACAATGAGCAGTTCTTC.

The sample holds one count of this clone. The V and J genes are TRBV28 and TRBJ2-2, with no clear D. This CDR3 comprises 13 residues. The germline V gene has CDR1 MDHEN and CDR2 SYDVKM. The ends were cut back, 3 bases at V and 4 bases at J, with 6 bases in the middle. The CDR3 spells CASSFWSTGELFF. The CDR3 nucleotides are TGTGCCAGCAGTTTTTGGTCCACCGGGGAGCTGTTTTTT.

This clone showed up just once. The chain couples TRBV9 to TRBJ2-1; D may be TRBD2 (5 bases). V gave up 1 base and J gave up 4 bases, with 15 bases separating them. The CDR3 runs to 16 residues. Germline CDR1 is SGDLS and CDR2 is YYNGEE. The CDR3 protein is CASSVNPGMRYNEQFF. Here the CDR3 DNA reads TGTGCCAGCAGCGTAAATCCCGGGATGCGTTACAATGAGCAGTTCTTC.

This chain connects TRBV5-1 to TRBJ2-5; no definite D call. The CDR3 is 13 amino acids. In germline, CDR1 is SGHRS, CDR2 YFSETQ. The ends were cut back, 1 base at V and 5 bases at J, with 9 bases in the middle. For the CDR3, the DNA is TGCGCCAGCAGCTTGTACGGTCAGGAGACCCAGTACTTC. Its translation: CASSLYGQETQYF.

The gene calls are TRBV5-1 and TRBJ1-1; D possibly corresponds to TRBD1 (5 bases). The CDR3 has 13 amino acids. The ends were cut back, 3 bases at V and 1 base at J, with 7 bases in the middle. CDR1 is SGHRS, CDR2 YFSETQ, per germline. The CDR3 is CASSWDGNTEAFF. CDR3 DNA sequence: TGCGCCAGCAGCTGGGACGGGAACACTGAAGCTTTCTTT.

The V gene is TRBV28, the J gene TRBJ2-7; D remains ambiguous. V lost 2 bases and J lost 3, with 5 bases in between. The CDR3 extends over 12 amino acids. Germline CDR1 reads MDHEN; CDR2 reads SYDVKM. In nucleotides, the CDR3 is TGTGCCAGCAGTTTACGGTTCTACGAGCAGTACTTC. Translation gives CASSLRFYEQYF.

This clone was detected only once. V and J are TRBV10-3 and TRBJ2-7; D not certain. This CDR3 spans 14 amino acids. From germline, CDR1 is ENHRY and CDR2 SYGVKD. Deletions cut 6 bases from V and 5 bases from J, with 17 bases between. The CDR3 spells CAISAGRRSHEQYF. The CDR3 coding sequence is TGTGCCATCAGCGCCGGAAGGCGTTCGCACGAGCAGTACTTC.

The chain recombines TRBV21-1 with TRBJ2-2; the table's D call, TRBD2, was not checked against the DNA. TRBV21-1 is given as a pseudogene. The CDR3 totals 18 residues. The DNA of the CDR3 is TGTGCCAGCAGCAAAAAGGGGCTAGAAAGCGGGAGTAGCGGGGAGCTGTTTTTT. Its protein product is CASSKKGLESGSSGELFF.

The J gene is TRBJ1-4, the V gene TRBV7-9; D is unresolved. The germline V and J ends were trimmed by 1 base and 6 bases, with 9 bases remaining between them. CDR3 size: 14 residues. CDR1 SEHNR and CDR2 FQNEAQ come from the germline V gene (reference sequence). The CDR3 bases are TGTGCCAGCAGCTTAGTGGGGTCGGATGAAAAACTGTTTTTT. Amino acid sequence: CASSLVGSDEKLFF.

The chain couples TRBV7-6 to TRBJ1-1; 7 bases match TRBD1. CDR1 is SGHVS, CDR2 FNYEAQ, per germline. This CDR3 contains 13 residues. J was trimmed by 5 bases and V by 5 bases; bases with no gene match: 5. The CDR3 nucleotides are TGTGCCAGCAGCCCAGCAGGGGGGACTGAAGCTTTCTTT. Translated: CASSPAGGTEAFF.

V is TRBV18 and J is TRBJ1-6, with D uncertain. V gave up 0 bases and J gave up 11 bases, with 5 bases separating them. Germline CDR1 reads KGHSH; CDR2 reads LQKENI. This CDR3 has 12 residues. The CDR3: CASSPPRAPLHF. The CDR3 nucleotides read TGTGCCAGCTCACCACCAAGGGCACCCCTCCACTTT.

CDR3 nucleotides: TGCGCCAGCACCAGGGAGCGTTCCTACAATGAGCAGTTCTTC. Encoded protein: CASTRERSYNEQFF. The rearrangement links TRBV5-1 to TRBJ2-1; perhaps D is TRBD1 or TRBD2 (5 bases each). The ends were cut back, 6 bases at V and 1 base at J, with 11 bases in the middle. Germline CDR1 reads SGHRS; CDR2 reads YFSETQ. This CDR3 contains 14 residues.

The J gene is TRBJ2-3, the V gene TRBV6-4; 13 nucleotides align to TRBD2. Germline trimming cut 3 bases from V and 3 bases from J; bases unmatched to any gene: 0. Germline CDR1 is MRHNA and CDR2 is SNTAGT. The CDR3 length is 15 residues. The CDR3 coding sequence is TGTGCCAGCAGTGAGACTAGCGGGGGGACAGATACGCAGTATTTT. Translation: CASSETSGGTDTQYF.

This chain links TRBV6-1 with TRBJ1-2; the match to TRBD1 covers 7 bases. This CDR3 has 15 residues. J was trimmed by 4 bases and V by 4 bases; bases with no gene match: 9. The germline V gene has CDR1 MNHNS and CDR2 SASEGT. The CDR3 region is CASSGGRGEIYGYTF. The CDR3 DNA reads TGTGCCAGCAGTGGTGGCAGGGGGGAGATCTATGGCTACACCTTC.

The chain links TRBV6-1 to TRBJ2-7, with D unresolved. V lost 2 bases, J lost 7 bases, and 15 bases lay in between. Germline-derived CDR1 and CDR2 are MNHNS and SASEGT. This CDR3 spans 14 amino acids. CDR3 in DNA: TGTGCCAGCAGTGAACCCCCAAGTGGACGGGAGCAGTACTTC. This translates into CASSEPPSGREQYF.

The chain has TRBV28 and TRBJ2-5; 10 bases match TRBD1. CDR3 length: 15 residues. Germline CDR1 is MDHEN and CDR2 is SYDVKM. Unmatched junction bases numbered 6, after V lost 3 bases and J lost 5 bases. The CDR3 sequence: CASSLTGGAVETQYF. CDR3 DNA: TGTGCCAGCAGTTTGACAGGGGGCGCGGTGGAGACCCAGTACTTC.

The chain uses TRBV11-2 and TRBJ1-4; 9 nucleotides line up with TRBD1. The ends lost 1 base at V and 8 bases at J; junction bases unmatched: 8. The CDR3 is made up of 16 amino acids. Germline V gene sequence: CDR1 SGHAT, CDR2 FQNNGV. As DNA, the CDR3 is TGTGCCAGCAGCTTAGCGGTTGAGACAGGGGGAGAAAAACTGTTTTTT. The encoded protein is CASSLAVETGGEKLFF.

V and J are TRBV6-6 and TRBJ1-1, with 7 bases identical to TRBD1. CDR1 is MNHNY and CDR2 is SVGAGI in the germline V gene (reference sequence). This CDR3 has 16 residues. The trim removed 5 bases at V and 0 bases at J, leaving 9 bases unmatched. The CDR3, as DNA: TGTGCCAGCAGTACCCGGACAGGAGCTTTGAACACTGAAGCTTTCTTT. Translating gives CASSTRTGALNTEAFF.